This TCR beta chain was identified in a study of T cell repertoires in cytomegalovirus infection. About the study: Public TCR beta signatures marked donors with CMV infection and the matching HLA.

TCRdb redid the calling of the reads with MiXCR, one entry per CDR3 protein. The data contain around 440,000 distinct CDR3 sequences, about 11% of them seen just once; the ten biggest clones take up roughly 10%. Study-level results: People with CMV and the relevant HLA were identified by cumulative public TCR beta family frequency. The response measured ex vivo was dominated by TCR beta clonotypes (HLA-C-restricted and CMV-specific).

CDR3 size: 13 residues. The germline gives CDR1 ENHRY, CDR2 SYGVKD. Trimming left V 4 bases short and J 4 bases short, with 8 bases between. This clonotype occurred many times. Its antigen remains unidentified. The sequencing input was PBMCs. The sequence came from a human donor in good health (CMV status not recorded). Some clones in this sample may be carry-over from other donors' samples. The V call is TRBV10-3, the J call TRBJ1-3, with D possibly TRBD1 on 5 matching bases. CDR3 region: CAISAGLGNTIYF. Here the CDR3 DNA reads TGTGCCATCAGTGCGGGGCTCGGAAACACCATATATTTT.